Below, 22 T cell receptor beta chains from the same sample are listed, as sequenced in a study of immune evolution from preneoplasia to lung adenocarcinoma. Profiled with immunoSEQ multiplex PCR; TCRdb holds only in-frame clones, not every one. The table has about 8,200 clones, about 81% seen once. The sample was FFPE minimally invasive lung adenocarcinoma tissue. All receptors come from a person between 65 and 79 years old with lung adenocarcinoma.

V usage is TRBV28 and J usage is TRBJ1-1; possible D gene TRBD1, 5 bases. V shed 6 bases and J shed 1 base, with 12 bases lying between them. Germline V gene data show CDR1 as MDHEN and CDR2 as SYDVKM. The CDR3 is 14 residues long. The DNA of the CDR3 is TGTGCCAGCAGGGCGGGAACAGGGAACACTGAAGCTTTCTTT. Amino acid sequence: CASRAGTGNTEAFF.

Comment on this clone: Other DNA sequences in this sample translate to the same CDR3. The chain couples TRBV11-2 to TRBJ1-1; tentative D call: TRBD1 (5 bases). The CDR3 has 15 amino acids. V shed 6 bases and J shed 1 base, with 15 bases lying between them. The germline V gene encodes CDR1 SGHAT and CDR2 FQNNGV. This CDR3 reads CASSRLTDRNTEAFF. Written as DNA, the CDR3 is TGTGCCAGCAGTCGATTAACCGACAGGAACACTGAAGCTTTCTTT.

The V call is TRBV5-1, the J call TRBJ1-5; D not certain. The CDR3 runs 13 residues. Trimming removed 5 bases at V and 0 bases at J, with 6 bases between. Germline V gene lookup returns CDR1 SGHRS and CDR2 YFSETQ. CDR3 DNA sequence: TGCGCCAGCAGAGAGGATAGCAATCAGCCCCAGCATTTT. Protein product: CASREDSNQPQHF.

V usage is TRBV12-2 and J usage is TRBJ1-1; the table's D gene call, TRBD1, was not cross checked with the DNA. TRBV12-2 is noted as a pseudogene. This CDR3 is built from 14 residues. The CDR3 coding sequence is TGTGCAAGTCGCTTAGGGACAATGAACACTGAAGCTTTCTTT. It translates to CASRLGTMNTEAFF.

V usage is TRBV6-1 and J usage is TRBJ1-1, with a tentative D call TRBD1 (5 bases). This CDR3 spans 19 amino acids. V shed 2 bases and J shed 1 base, with 23 bases lying between them. The germline gives CDR1 MNHNS, CDR2 SASEGT. CDR3 sequence (DNA): TGTGCCAGCAGTGAACGAGGTTGGGGGTATGGGGCCTCGAACACTGAAGCTTTCTTT. Its protein is CASSERGWGYGASNTEAFF.

J is TRBJ1-4 and V is TRBV6-1; D gene ambiguous. Trimming took off 6 bases at V and 8 bases at J, with 13 bases between the two ends. This CDR3 region has 13 residues. Germline loops: CDR1 MNHNS, CDR2 SASEGT. The CDR3 loop is CASRTEYYEKLFF. In DNA, the CDR3 is TGTGCCAGCAGGACTGAGTACTACGAAAAACTGTTTTTT.

V usage is TRBV11-3 and J usage is TRBJ2-1; TRBD1 or TRBD2 may be the D gene (7 bases each). The CDR3 sequence is 15 residues long. V gave up 5 bases and J gave up 8 bases, with 19 bases separating them. CDR1 and CDR2 from the germline V gene are SGHNT and YENEEA. The DNA for the CDR3 is TGTGCCAGCAGCGGGCGACAGGGAGGGCGCGATGAGCAGTTCTTC. As protein: CASSGRQGGRDEQFF.

The table lists this clone with a count of one. This chain links TRBV9 with TRBJ2-7, with D possibly matching TRBD1 (5 bases). Germline-derived CDR1 and CDR2 are SGDLS and YYNGEE. Trimming stripped 3 bases from V and 0 bases from J, with 13 bases between. CDR3 length: 15 amino acids. The CDR3 loop reads CASSAFLDTSYEQYF. The CDR3 DNA reads as TGTGCCAGCAGCGCTTTCCTGGACACCTCCTACGAGCAGTACTTC. Full variable domain (rest looked up from reference TRBV9 and TRBJ2-7): DSGVTQTPKHLITATGQRVTLRCSPRSGDLSVYWYQQSLDQGLQFLIQYYNGEERAKGNILERFSAQQFPDLHSELNLSSLELGDSALYFCASSAFLDTSYEQYFGPGTRLTVT.

This clone was counted a single time. Here the CDR3 reads CASSGREGNTEAFF. DNA of the CDR3: TGCGCCAGCAGCGGGCGGGAGGGGAACACTGAAGCTTTCTTT. The chain couples TRBV5-1 to TRBJ1-1; unclear D gene. Trimming removed 4 bases from V and 1 base from J, with 11 bases in between. Germline V gives CDR1 SGHRS, CDR2 YFSETQ. The CDR3 has 14 amino acids.

The chain recombines TRBV7-8 with TRBJ1-3; weak D call: TRBD1 (5 bases). The ends were cut back, 0 bases at V and 4 bases at J, with 7 bases in the middle. Per germline, CDR1 SGHVS and CDR2 FQNEAQ. This CDR3 spans 14 amino acids. The CDR3, as DNA: TGTGCCAGCAGCTTAGCCCAGGGAGGAAACACCATATATTTT. Translation: CASSLAQGGNTIYF.

The chain uses TRBV4-2 and TRBJ1-5; D remains unclear. The CDR3 totals 14 residues. Germline CDR1 LGHNA, CDR2 YNFKEQ. The V and J ends lost 1 base and 3 bases respectively, with 7 bases between them. Here the CDR3 reads CASSQGELNQPQHF. CDR3 in DNA: TGTGCCAGCAGCCAAGGGGAGCTCAATCAGCCCCAGCATTTT.

The J gene is TRBJ1-2, the V gene TRBV18, with a possible D match to TRBD1 (6 bases). Trimming cost V 3 bases and J 6 bases, with 14 bases left between them. The CDR3 extends over 14 amino acids. Germline CDR1 is KGHSH and CDR2 is LQKENI. The CDR3 here is CASSPSAGENGYTF. The CDR3 DNA is TGTGCCAGCTCACCTTCGGCAGGGGAGAATGGCTACACCTTC.

This chain connects TRBV9 to TRBJ1-1; D remains ambiguous. V gave up 4 bases and J gave up 0 bases, with 19 bases separating them. This CDR3 spans 17 amino acids. The germline gives CDR1 SGDLS, CDR2 YYNGEE. The CDR3 DNA reads TGTGCCAGCAGCCCCAGCCCCATTGACAAATTGAACACTGAAGCTTTCTTT. Amino acids: CASSPSPIDKLNTEAFF.

This chain connects TRBV7-9 to TRBJ2-1, with 8 bases that match TRBD1. Looked up from germline, CDR1 is SEHNR and CDR2 is FQNEAQ (reference sequence). The CDR3 totals 15 residues. Trimming at V came to 5 bases and at J to 4 bases, leaving 7 bases not matched to a gene. The CDR3, as DNA: TGTGCCAGCAGCCTCCGGCAGGGGGCTTACAATGAGCAGTTCTTC. Its translation: CASSLRQGAYNEQFF.

This clone was observed once. The chain is built from TRBV5-1 and TRBJ2-3; 9 bases fit TRBD2. CDR1 is SGHRS and CDR2 is YFSETQ in the germline V gene. The CDR3 is made up of 16 amino acids. After removal of 5 bases from V and 1 base from J, the junction contained 8 bases not matched to a gene. The CDR3 loop is CASRDSKRGGTDTQYF. The CDR3 coding sequence is TGCGCCAGCAGAGACAGCAAGCGGGGGGGCACAGATACGCAGTATTTT. Based on the CDR3 plus reference TRBV5-1 and TRBJ2-3, the full variable domain is KAGVTQTPRYLIKTRGQQVTLSCSPISGHRSVSWYQQTPGQGLQFLFEYFSETQRNKGNFPGRFSGRQFSNSRSEMNVSTLELGDSALYLCASRDSKRGGTDTQYFGPGTRLTVL.

The chain uses TRBV27 and TRBJ2-7; the match to TRBD1 covers 10 bases. Germline assignment: CDR1 MNHEY and CDR2 SMNVEV (reference sequence). The CDR3 length is 15 residues. The V and J ends lost 4 bases and 2 bases, in that order; junction bases with no gene match: 5. DNA of the CDR3: TGTGCCAGCAGTTCACGGGACAGGGGAACCTACGAGCAGTACTTC. It yields the protein CASSSRDRGTYEQYF.

This chain uses TRBV7-9 with TRBJ1-1, with 10 nucleotides matching TRBD1. Germline loops: CDR1 SEHNR, CDR2 FQNEAQ (reference sequence). J lost 3 bases, V lost 4 bases, and 5 bases had no gene match. The CDR3 consists of 15 residues. CDR3 DNA sequence: TGTGCCAGCAGCTCTGCGGGACAGGGGCACACTGAAGCTTTCTTT. Amino acid sequence: CASSSAGQGHTEAFF.

This chain connects TRBV5-1 to TRBJ2-1; a weak D match, TRBD1 (6 bases). V was trimmed by 0 bases and J by 8 bases, leaving 12 bases between them. Germline values: CDR1 SGHRS, CDR2 YFSETQ. The CDR3 spans 14 residues. CDR3 coding DNA: TGCGCCAGCAGCTTGGGGCAGGGGTTCGATGAGCAGTTCTTC. It translates to CASSLGQGFDEQFF.

This chain uses TRBV28 with TRBJ1-5; D gene unclear. The germline CDR1 and CDR2 sequences are MDHEN and SYDVKM. V dropped 2 bases and J dropped 3 bases, with 8 bases sitting between them. The CDR3 totals 14 residues. The CDR3 coding sequence is TGTGCCAGCAGTTTAATGGGGTACAATCAGCCCCAGCATTTT. Protein product: CASSLMGYNQPQHF.

The rearrangement uses TRBV7-9 and TRBJ2-1, with 14 nucleotides matching TRBD2. V gave up 5 bases and J gave up 7 bases; unmatched junction bases: 7. The CDR3 extends over 16 amino acids. The germline CDR1 and CDR2 sequences are SEHNR and FQNEAQ (reference sequence). The CDR3 DNA sequence: TGTGCCAGCAGCGCGACTAGCGGGAGGGCCTGGAATGAGCAGTTCTTC. Its translation: CASSATSGRAWNEQFF.

This clone appeared a single time. The rearrangement links TRBV5-6 to TRBJ2-5, with D possibly being TRBD2 (6 bases). Germline V gene sequence: CDR1 SGHDT, CDR2 YYEEEE. V was clipped by 4 bases and J by 5 bases, with 15 bases between them. The CDR3 is 14 amino acids. This CDR3 reads CASSVGLRGETQYF. As DNA, the CDR3 is TGTGCCAGCAGCGTTGGCCTTCGGGGGGAGACCCAGTACTTC.

This clone showed up just once. The chain combines TRBV11-2 with TRBJ1-2, with 10 nucleotides matching TRBD1. The CDR3 runs to 14 residues. Per germline, CDR1 SGHAT and CDR2 FQNNGV. V dropped 1 base and J dropped 4; count of bases not matched to a gene: 0. The CDR3 loop is CASSLGDRGYGYTF. The CDR3 nucleotides are TGTGCCAGCAGCTTAGGGGACAGGGGCTATGGCTACACCTTC.